This T cell receptor (beta chain) was identified in a study of cytomegalovirus exposure and HLA in healthy donors. General observations from the study: Roughly uniform sequencing depth across donors was assumed, possibly incorrectly.

Turning to this clone: Its antigen is still unknown.

This PCR relied on a set of 60 Vbeta primers and 13 Jbeta primers. Data came from immunoSEQ multiplex PCR; TCRdb stores just in-frame clones and leaves some out. This sample's table reports about 140,000 clones. The CDR3 consists of 16 residues. The V segment lost 6 bases and the J segment 7 bases; nucleotides outside the gene matches: 15. CDR1 is ENHRY, CDR2 SYGVKD, per germline. The sample consisted of PBMCs. The clonotype originates from a woman between 18 and 30 years old in good health and CMV-seronegative. The V and J genes are TRBV10-3 and TRBJ2-1; 7 nucleotides line up with TRBD2. CDR3 in DNA: TGTGCCATCAGATTGCCCGGGACCACGGGAGGAAATGAGCAGTTCTTC. Amino acids: CAIRLPGTTGGNEQFF.